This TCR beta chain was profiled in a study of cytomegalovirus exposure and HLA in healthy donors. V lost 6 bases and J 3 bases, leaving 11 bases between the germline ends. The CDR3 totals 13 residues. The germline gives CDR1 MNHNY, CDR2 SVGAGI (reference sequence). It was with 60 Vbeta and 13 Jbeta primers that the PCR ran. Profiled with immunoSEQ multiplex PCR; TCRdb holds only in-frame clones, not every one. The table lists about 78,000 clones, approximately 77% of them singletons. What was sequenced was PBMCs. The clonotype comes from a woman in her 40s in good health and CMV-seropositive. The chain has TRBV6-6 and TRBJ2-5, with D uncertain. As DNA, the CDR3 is TGTGCCAGCAGGTTGCCGTCGGAAGAGACCCAGTACTTC. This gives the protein CASRLPSEETQYF.